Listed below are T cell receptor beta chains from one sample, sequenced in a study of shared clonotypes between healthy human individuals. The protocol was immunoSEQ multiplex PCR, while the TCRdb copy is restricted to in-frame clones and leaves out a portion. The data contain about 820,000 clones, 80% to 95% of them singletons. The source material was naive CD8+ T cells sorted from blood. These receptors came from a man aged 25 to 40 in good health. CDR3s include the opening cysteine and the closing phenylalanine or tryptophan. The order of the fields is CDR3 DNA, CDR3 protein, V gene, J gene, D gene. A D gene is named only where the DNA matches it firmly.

CDR3nt: TGTGCCAGCAGCTTAGGTGGGGGGCGAAACGAGCAGTACTTC
CDR3aa: CASSLGGGRNEQYF
v_gene: TRBV7-9
j_gene: TRBJ2-7
d_gene: .

CDR3nt: TGTGCCAGCAGCTTACCCGACACCGTCTACGAGCAGTACTTC
CDR3aa: CASSLPDTVYEQYF
v_gene: TRBV7-9
j_gene: TRBJ2-7
d_gene: .

CDR3nt: TGTGCCAGCAGCCCGCCGAATCAGCCCCAGCATTTT
CDR3aa: CASSPPNQPQHF
v_gene: TRBV11-2
j_gene: TRBJ1-5
d_gene: .

CDR3nt: TGCGCCAGCAGCGCGGGTGGGTACGAGCAGTACTTC
CDR3aa: CASSAGGYEQYF
v_gene: TRBV4-1
j_gene: TRBJ2-7
d_gene: .

CDR3nt: TGTGCCAGCAGCGCAGGACAGGGGGCTTTGGGCACTGAAGCTTTCTTT
CDR3aa: CASSAGQGALGTEAFF
v_gene: TRBV5-4
j_gene: TRBJ1-1
d_gene: TRBD1

CDR3nt: TGTGCCAGCAGCAAACCCTCGGCCTCCTACGAGCAGTACTTC
CDR3aa: CASSKPSASYEQYF
v_gene: TRBV21-1
j_gene: TRBJ2-7
d_gene: .

CDR3nt: TGCAGCGTCTTGGGGACCTCCGTTTACGAGCAGTACTTC
CDR3aa: CSVLGTSVYEQYF
v_gene: TRBV29-1
j_gene: TRBJ2-7
d_gene: .

CDR3nt: TGTGCCAGTAGTAGCGGGTTGTCTTACAATGAGCAGTTCTTC
CDR3aa: CASSSGLSYNEQFF
v_gene: TRBV19
j_gene: TRBJ2-1
d_gene: .

CDR3nt: TGTGCCAGCAGTTTTCGACAGGGCCTCGTCCACGAGCAGTACTTC
CDR3aa: CASSFRQGLVHEQYF
v_gene: TRBV27
j_gene: TRBJ2-7
d_gene: TRBD1

CDR3nt: TGTGCCAGCAGCGCGGGACTAGCGAATAGAATCTCCTACAATGAGCAGTTCTTC
CDR3aa: CASSAGLANRISYNEQFF
v_gene: TRBV5-6
j_gene: TRBJ2-1
d_gene: TRBD2

CDR3nt: TGTGCCAGCAGCTTCCTTAGCGGGAGTACAGATACGCAGTATTTT
CDR3aa: CASSFLSGSTDTQYF
v_gene: TRBV7-8
j_gene: TRBJ2-3
d_gene: TRBD2

CDR3nt: TGTGCCAGCGGAGAGGAGGTAGCGCCGATTAAGGACAATGAGCAGTTCTTC
CDR3aa: CASGEEVAPIKDNEQFF
v_gene: TRBV28
j_gene: TRBJ2-1
d_gene: .

CDR3nt: TGCAGCGTTCAGGGGTTTTCCTCCTACGAGCAGTACTTC
CDR3aa: CSVQGFSSYEQYF
v_gene: TRBV29-1
j_gene: TRBJ2-7
d_gene: .

CDR3nt: TGTGCCAGCAGCCCCCGGGCCTCGAACACCGGGGAGCTGTTTTTT
CDR3aa: CASSPRASNTGELFF
v_gene: TRBV14
j_gene: TRBJ2-2
d_gene: .

CDR3nt: TGCAGCGTGGCCGGGCCGCCGACTCGTTTCTATGGCTACACCTTC
CDR3aa: CSVAGPPTRFYGYTF
v_gene: TRBV29-1
j_gene: TRBJ1-2
d_gene: .

CDR3nt: TGTGCCAGCAGCGTAGGATGGGAGGGGGCAACTAATGAAAAACTGTTTTTT
CDR3aa: CASSVGWEGATNEKLFF
v_gene: TRBV9
j_gene: TRBJ1-4
d_gene: .

CDR3nt: TGCGCCAGCAGCCCCCGCCTAGCGGGAGGGTCCTACGAGCAGTACTTC
CDR3aa: CASSPRLAGGSYEQYF
v_gene: TRBV4-3
j_gene: TRBJ2-7
d_gene: TRBD2

CDR3nt: TGTGCCAGCAGCCCCAACCGCGGGGACACAGATACGCAGTATTTT
CDR3aa: CASSPNRGDTDTQYF
v_gene: TRBV7-9
j_gene: TRBJ2-3
d_gene: .

CDR3nt: TGTGCCAGCAGCGTGCGGGAAGCCAGTTACGAGCAGTACTTC
CDR3aa: CASSVREASYEQYF
v_gene: TRBV9
j_gene: TRBJ2-7
d_gene: .

CDR3nt: TGTGCCAGCAGTCTCCCTTCCAAGACTAGCGGGAGTTACGAGCAGTACTTC
CDR3aa: CASSLPSKTSGSYEQYF
v_gene: TRBV28
j_gene: TRBJ2-7
d_gene: TRBD2

CDR3nt: TGCGCCAGCAGCTTGGACAGGACTCCTGGAAACACCATATATTTT
CDR3aa: CASSLDRTPGNTIYF
v_gene: TRBV5-1
j_gene: TRBJ1-3
d_gene: .

CDR3nt: TGTGCCAGCAGCTTAGGTTCTAGCACCTACAATGAGCAGTTCTTC
CDR3aa: CASSLGSSTYNEQFF
v_gene: TRBV11-3
j_gene: TRBJ2-1
d_gene: .

CDR3nt: TGTGCCAGCAGCGGTAATAGCAATCAGCCCCAGCATTTT
CDR3aa: CASSGNSNQPQHF
v_gene: TRBV7-8
j_gene: TRBJ1-5
d_gene: .

CDR3nt: TGTGCCAGCAGTCCCCTGGACATCCTCTACGAGCAGTACTTC
CDR3aa: CASSPLDILYEQYF
v_gene: TRBV27
j_gene: TRBJ2-7
d_gene: .

CDR3nt: TGTGCCAGCAGCCCACTTACCGGGGCCTCCAACACTGAAGCTTTCTTT
CDR3aa: CASSPLTGASNTEAFF
v_gene: TRBV27
j_gene: TRBJ1-1
d_gene: .

CDR3nt: TGTGCCATCAGTGAGTCGTCCTACTACGAGCAGTACTTC
CDR3aa: CAISESSYYEQYF
v_gene: TRBV10-3
j_gene: TRBJ2-7
d_gene: .

CDR3nt: TGTGCCAGCAGTTACCTGCGGGGGCCCCAGCATTTT
CDR3aa: CASSYLRGPQHF
v_gene: TRBV6-6
j_gene: TRBJ1-5
d_gene: .

CDR3nt: TGTGCCAGCAGGGGGGACAGGGCCCGAAGCACAGATACGCAGTATTTT
CDR3aa: CASRGDRARSTDTQYF
v_gene: TRBV27
j_gene: TRBJ2-3
d_gene: TRBD1

CDR3nt: TGTGCCAGCAGCTTGGGTGGTCCTGCACAGCATTTT
CDR3aa: CASSLGGPAQHF
v_gene: TRBV7-9
j_gene: TRBJ1-5
d_gene: .

CDR3nt: TGTGCCAGCAGTTTAGGGGCCTTATACAATGAGCAGTTCTTC
CDR3aa: CASSLGALYNEQFF
v_gene: TRBV27
j_gene: TRBJ2-1
d_gene: .

CDR3nt: TGTGCCAGCAGTGCCTTTGATCAAGAGACCCAGTACTTC
CDR3aa: CASSAFDQETQYF
v_gene: TRBV27
j_gene: TRBJ2-5
d_gene: .